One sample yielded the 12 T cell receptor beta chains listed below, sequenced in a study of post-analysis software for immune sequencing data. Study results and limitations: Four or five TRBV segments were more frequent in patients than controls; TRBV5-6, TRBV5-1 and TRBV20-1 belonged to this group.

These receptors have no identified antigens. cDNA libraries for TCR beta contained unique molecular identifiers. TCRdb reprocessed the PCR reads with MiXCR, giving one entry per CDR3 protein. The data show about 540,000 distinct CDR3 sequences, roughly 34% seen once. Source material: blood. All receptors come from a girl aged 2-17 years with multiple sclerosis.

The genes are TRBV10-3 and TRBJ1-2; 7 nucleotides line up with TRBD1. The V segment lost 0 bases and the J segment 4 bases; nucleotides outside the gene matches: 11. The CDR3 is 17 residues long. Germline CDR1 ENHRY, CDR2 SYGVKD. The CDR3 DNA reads TGTGCCATCAGTGAGTCGGCGTCGGACAGGATAAGCTATGGCTACACCTTC. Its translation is CAISESASDRISYGYTF.

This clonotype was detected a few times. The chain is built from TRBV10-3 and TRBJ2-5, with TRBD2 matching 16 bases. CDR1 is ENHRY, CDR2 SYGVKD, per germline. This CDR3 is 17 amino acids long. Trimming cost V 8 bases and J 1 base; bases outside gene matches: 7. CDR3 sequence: CAIGTGLAGGTQETQYF. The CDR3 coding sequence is TGTGCCATCGGAACGGGACTAGCGGGGGGGACCCAAGAGACCCAGTACTTC.

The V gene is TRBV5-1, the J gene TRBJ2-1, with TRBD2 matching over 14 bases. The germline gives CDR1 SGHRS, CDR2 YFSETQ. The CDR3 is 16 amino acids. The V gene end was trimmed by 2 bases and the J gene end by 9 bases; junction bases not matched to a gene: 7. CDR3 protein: CASSFIGTSGGGEQFF. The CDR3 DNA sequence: TGCGCCAGCAGCTTCATCGGGACTAGCGGGGGAGGTGAGCAGTTCTTC.

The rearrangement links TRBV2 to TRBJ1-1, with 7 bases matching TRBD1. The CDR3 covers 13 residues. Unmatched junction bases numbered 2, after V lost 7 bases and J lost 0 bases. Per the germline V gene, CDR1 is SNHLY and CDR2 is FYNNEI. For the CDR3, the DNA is TGTGCCAGCAAGGGACAGCTGAACACTGAAGCTTTCTTT. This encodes CASKGQLNTEAFF.

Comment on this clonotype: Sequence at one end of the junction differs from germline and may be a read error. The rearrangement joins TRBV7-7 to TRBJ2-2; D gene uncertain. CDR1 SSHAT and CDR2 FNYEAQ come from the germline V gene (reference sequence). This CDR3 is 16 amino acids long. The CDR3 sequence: CASSLVGPSVAGELFF. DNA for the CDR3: TGTGCTAGCAGCTTAGTAGGACCCTCTGTGGCCGGGGAGCTGTTTTTT.

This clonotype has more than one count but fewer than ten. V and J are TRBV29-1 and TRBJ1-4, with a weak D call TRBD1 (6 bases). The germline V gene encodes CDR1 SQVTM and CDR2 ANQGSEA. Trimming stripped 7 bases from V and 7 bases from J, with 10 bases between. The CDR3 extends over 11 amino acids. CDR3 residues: CSGTVREKLFF. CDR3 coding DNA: TGCAGCGGGACAGTCCGTGAAAAACTGTTTTTT. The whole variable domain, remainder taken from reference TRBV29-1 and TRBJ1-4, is SAVISQKPSRDICQRGTSLTIQCQVDSQVTMMFWYRQQPGQSLTLIATANQGSEATYESGFVIDKFPISRPNLTFSTLTVSNMSPEDSSIYLCSGTVREKLFFGSGTQLSVL.

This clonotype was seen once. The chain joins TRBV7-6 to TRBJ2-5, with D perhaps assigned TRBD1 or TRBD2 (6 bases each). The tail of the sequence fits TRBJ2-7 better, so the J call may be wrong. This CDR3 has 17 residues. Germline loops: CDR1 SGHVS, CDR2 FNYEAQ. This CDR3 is CASSLARGRITDYEQYF. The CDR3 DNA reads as TGTGCCAGCAGCTTAGCTCGGGGGCGCATTACCGACTACGAGCAGTACTTC.

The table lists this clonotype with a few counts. The CDR3 nucleotides read TGTGCCAGCAGCGTTGGACCAACGCAGTTCTTC. It specifies CASSVGPTQFF. The chain uses TRBV9 and TRBJ2-1, with D hard to call. The length of the CDR3 is 11 residues. With 2 bases removed from V and 12 bases from J, the gap between germline ends came to 9 bases. The germline V gene encodes CDR1 SGDLS and CDR2 YYNGEE.

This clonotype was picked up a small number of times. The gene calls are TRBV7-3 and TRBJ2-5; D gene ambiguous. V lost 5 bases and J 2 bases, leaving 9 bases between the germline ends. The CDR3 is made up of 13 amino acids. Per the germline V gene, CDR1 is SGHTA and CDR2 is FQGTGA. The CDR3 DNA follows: TGTGCCAGCAGCCCTTTTCCGCAAGAGACCCAGTACTTC. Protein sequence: CASSPFPQETQYF.

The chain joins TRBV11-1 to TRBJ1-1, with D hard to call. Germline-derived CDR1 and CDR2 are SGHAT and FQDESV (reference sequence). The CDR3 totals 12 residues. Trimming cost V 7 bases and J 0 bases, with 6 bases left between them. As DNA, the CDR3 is TGTGCCAGCAAAGGACTGAACACTGAAGCTTTCTTT. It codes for CASKGLNTEAFF.

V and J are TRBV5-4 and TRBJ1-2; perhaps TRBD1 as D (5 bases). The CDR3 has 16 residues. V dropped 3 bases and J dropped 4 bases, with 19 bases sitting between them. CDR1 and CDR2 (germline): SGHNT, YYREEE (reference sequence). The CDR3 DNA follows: TGTGCCAGCAGCTCGACTCTTCCGGGGCCCTCCTATGGCTACACCTTC. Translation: CASSSTLPGPSYGYTF.

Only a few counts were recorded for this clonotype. CDR3 nucleotides: TGTGCCAGCAGCTTAGGACAGGGGGTTCATGGCTACACCTTC. Amino acids: CASSLGQGVHGYTF. The rearrangement links TRBV7-9 to TRBJ1-2; TRBD1 aligns across 9 bases. Germline V gene lookup returns CDR1 SEHNR and CDR2 FQNEAQ (reference sequence). With V trimmed by 1 base and J by 6 bases, 3 bases remained unmatched. The CDR3 loop spans 14 amino acids.